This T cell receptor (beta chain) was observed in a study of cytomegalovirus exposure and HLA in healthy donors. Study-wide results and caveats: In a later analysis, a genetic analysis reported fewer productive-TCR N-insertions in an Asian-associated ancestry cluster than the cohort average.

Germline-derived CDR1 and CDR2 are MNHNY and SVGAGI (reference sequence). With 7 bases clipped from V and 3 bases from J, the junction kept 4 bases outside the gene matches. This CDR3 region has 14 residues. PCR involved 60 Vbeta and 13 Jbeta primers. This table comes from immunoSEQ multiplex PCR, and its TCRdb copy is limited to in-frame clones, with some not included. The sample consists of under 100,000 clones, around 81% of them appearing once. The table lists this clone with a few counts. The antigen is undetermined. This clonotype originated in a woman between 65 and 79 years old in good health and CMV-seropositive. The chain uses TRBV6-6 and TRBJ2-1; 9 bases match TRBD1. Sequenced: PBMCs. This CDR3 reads CASKTGGDYNEQFF. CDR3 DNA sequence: TGTGCCAGCAAAACAGGGGGCGACTACAATGAGCAGTTCTTC.